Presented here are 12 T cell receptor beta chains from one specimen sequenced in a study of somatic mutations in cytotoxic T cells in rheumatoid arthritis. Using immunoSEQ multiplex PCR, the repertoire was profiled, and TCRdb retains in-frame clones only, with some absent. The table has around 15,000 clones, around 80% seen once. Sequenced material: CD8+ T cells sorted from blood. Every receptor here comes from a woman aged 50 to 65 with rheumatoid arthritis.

The DNA for the CDR3 is TGTGCCAGCAGGCAGACGGAGACTAACTATGGCTACACCTTC. Its translation: CASRQTETNYGYTF. The chain recombines TRBV5-5 with TRBJ1-2; D gene ambiguous. Germline V gene sequence: CDR1 SGHKS, CDR2 YYEKEE (reference sequence). The CDR3 is 14 residues long. The V and J ends lost 5 bases and 0 bases respectively, with 11 bases between them. Full variable domain (rest looked up from reference TRBV5-5 and TRBJ1-2): DAGVTQSPTHLIKTRGQQVTLRCSPISGHKSVSWYQQVLGQGPQFIFQYYEKEERGRGNFPDRFSARQFPNYSSELNVNALLLGDSALYLCASRQTETNYGYTFGSGTRLTVV.

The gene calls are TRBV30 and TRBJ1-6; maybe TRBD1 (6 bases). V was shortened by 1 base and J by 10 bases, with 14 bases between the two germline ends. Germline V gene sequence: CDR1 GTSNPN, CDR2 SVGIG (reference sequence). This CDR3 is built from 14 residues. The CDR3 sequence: CAWSEGIGGSPLHF. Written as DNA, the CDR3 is TGTGCCTGGAGTGAGGGAATAGGGGGGTCACCCCTCCACTTT.

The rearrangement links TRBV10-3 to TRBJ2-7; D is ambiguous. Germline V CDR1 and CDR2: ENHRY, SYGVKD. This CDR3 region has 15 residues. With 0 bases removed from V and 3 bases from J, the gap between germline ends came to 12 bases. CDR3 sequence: CAISESAETVYEQYF. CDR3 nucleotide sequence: TGTGCCATCAGTGAGTCTGCCGAAACTGTCTACGAGCAGTACTTC.

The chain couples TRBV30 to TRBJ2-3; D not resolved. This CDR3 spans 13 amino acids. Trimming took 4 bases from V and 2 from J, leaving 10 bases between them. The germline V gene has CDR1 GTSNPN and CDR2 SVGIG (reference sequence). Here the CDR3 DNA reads TGTGCCTGGATACTCCAGAACACAGATACGCAGTATTTT. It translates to CAWILQNTDTQYF.

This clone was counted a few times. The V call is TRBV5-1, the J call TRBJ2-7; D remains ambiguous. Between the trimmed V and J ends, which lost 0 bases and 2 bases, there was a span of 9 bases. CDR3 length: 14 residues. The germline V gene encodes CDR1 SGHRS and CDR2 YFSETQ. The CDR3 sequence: CASSLETVPYEQYF. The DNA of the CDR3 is TGCGCCAGCAGCTTGGAGACGGTACCCTACGAGCAGTACTTC.

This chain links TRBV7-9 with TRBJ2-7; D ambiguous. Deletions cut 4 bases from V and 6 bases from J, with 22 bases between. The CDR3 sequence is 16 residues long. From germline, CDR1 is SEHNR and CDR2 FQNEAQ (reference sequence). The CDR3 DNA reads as TGTGCCAGCAGCTACAAAGCCTTCCCCGTCGATGGCGAGCAGTACTTC. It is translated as CASSYKAFPVDGEQYF.

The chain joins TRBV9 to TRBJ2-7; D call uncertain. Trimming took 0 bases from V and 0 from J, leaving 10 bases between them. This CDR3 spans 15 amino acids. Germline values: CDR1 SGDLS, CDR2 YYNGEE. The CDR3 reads CASSVDPSSSYEQYF. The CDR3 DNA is TGTGCCAGCAGCGTAGATCCTAGTTCCTCCTACGAGCAGTACTTC.

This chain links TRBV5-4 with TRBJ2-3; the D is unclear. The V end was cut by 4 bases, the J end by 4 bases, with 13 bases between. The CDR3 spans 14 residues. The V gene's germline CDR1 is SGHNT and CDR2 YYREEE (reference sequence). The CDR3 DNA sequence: TGTGCCAGCAGCCTTTGGGTAGCTCCAGATACGCAGTATTTT. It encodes CASSLWVAPDTQYF.

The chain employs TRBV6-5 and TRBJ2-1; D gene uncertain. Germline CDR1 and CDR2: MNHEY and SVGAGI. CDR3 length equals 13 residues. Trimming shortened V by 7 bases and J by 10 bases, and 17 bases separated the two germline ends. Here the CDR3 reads CASTEKGWGEQFF. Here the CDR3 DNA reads TGTGCCAGCACCGAAAAGGGCTGGGGAGAGCAGTTCTTC.

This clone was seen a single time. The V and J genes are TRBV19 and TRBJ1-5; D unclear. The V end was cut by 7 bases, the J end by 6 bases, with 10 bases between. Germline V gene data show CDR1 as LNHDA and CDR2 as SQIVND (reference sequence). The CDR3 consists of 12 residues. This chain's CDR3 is CASNTVAQPQHF. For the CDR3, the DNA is TGTGCCAGTAACACAGTGGCTCAGCCCCAGCATTTT.

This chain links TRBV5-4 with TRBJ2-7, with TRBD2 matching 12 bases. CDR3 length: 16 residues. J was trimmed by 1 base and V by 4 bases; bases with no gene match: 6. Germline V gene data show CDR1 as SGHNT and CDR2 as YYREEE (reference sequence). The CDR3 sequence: CASSRLAGALSYEQYF. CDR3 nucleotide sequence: TGTGCCAGCAGCCGACTAGCGGGGGCCCTATCCTACGAGCAGTACTTC.

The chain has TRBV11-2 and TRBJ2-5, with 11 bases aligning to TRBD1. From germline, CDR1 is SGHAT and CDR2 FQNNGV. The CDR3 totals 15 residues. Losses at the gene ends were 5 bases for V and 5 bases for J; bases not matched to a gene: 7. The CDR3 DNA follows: TGTGCCAGCAGCCCCGTGGACAGGGGGCCCGAGACCCAGTACTTC. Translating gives CASSPVDRGPETQYF.